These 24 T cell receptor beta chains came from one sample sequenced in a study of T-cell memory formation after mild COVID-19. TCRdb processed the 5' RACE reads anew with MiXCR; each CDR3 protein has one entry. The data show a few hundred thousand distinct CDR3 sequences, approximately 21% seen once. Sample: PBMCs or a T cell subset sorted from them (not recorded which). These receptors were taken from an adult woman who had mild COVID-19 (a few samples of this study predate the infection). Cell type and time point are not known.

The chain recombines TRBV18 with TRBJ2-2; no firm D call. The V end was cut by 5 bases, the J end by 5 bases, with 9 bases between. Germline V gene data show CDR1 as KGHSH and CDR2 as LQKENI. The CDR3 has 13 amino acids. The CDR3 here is CASSASVTGELFF. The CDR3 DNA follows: TGTGCCAGCTCAGCGAGTGTGACCGGGGAGCTGTTTTTT.

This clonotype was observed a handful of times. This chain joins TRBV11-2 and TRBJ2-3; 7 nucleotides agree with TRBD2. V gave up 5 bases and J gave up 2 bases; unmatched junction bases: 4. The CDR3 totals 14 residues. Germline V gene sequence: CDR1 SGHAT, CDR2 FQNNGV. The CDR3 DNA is TGTGCCAGCAGCGAGGGACTACACACAGATACGCAGTATTTT. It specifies CASSEGLHTDTQYF.

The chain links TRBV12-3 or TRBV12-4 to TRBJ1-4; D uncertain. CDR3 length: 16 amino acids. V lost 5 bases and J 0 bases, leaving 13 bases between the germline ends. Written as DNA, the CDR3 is TGTGCCAGCAGTCCAGCCTCGGTTGCAACTAATGAAAAACTGTTTTTT. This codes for CASSPASVATNEKLFF.

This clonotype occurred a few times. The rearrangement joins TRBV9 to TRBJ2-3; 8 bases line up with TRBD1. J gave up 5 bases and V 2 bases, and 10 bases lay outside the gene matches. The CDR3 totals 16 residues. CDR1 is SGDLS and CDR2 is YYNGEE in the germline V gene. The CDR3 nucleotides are TGTGCCAGCAGCGTCTACGGGACAGGCCGGGGAGATACGCAGTATTTT. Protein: CASSVYGTGRGDTQYF.

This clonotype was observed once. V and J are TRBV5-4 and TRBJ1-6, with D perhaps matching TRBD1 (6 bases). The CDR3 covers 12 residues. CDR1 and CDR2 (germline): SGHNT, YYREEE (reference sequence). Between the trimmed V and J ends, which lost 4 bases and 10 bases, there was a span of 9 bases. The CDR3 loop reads CASSRDISPLHF. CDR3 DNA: TGTGCCAGCAGCCGGGACATCTCACCCCTCCACTTT.

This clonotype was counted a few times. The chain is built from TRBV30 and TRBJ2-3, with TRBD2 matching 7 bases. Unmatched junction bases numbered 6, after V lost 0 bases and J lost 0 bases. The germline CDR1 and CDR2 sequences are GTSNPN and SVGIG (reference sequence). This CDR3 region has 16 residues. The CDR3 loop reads CAWSVGLAVSTDTQYF. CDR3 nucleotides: TGTGCCTGGAGTGTAGGCCTAGCGGTTAGCACAGATACGCAGTATTTT.

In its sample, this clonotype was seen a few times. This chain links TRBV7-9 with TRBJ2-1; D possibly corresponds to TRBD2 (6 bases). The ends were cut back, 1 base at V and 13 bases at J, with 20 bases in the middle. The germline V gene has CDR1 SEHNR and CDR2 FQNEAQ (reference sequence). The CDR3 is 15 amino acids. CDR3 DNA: TGTGCCAGCAGCTTAGTATTATCGTGGGGGGAGTCCCAGTTCTTC. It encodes CASSLVLSWGESQFF.

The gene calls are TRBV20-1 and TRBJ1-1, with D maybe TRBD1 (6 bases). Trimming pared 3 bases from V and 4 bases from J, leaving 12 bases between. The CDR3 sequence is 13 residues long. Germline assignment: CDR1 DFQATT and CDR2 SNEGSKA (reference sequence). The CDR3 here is CSARDSWGTEAFF. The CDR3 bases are TGCAGTGCTAGGGACAGCTGGGGCACTGAAGCTTTCTTT.

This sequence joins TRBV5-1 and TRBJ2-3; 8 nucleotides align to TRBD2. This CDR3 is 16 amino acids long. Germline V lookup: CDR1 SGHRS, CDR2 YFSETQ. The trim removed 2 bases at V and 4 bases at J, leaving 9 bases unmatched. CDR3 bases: TGCGCCAGCAGCTTCGGCGGGGGGCAGGGAGCAGATACGCAGTATTTT. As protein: CASSFGGGQGADTQYF. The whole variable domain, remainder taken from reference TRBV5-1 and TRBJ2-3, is KAGVTQTPRYLIKTRGQQVTLSCSPISGHRSVSWYQQTPGQGLQFLFEYFSETQRNKGNFPGRFSGRQFSNSRSEMNVSTLELGDSALYLCASSFGGGQGADTQYFGPGTRLTVL.

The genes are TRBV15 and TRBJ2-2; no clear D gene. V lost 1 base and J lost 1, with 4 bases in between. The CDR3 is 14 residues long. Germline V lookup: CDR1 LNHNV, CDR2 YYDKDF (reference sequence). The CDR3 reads CATSRGRNTGELFF. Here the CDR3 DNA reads TGTGCCACCAGCAGAGGGAGGAACACCGGGGAGCTGTTTTTT.

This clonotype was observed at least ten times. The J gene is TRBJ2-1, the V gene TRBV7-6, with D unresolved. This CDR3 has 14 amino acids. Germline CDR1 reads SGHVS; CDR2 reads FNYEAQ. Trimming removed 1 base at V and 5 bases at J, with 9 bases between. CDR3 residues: CASSLVISHNEQFF. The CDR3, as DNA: TGTGCCAGCAGCTTAGTTATTAGCCACAATGAGCAGTTCTTC. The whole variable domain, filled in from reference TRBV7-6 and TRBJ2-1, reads GAGVSQSPRYKVTKRGQDVALRCDPISGHVSLYWYRQALGQGPEFLTYFNYEAQQDKSGLPNDRFSAERPEGSISTLTIQRTEQRDSAMYRCASSLVISHNEQFFGPGTRLTVL.

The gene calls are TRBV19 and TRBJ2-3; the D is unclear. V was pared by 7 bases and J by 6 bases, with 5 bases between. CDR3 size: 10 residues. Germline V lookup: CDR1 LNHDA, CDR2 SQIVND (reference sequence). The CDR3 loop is CASISDTQYF. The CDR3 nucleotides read TGTGCCAGTATTTCTGATACGCAGTATTTT.

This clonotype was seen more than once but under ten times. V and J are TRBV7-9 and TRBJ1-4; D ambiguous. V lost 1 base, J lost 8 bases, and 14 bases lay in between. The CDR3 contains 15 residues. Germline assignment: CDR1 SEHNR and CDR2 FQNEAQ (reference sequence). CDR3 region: CASSLEMGMGEKLFF. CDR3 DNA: TGTGCCAGCAGCTTAGAGATGGGTATGGGAGAAAAACTGTTTTTT.

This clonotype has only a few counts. For the CDR3, the DNA is TGTGCCAGCTCACCGCAGGCTGGCGAGCAGTACTTC. This translates into CASSPQAGEQYF. The chain uses TRBV18 and TRBJ2-7; no definite D call. V was pared by 3 bases and J by 6 bases, with 9 bases between. The CDR3 contains 12 residues. Germline assignment: CDR1 KGHSH and CDR2 LQKENI. The whole variable domain, remainder taken from reference TRBV18 and TRBJ2-7, is NAGVMQNPRHLVRRRGQEARLRCSPMKGHSHVYWYRQLPEEGLKFMVYLQKENIIDESGMPKERFSAEFPKEGPSILRIQQVVRGDSAAYFCASSPQAGEQYFGPGTRLTVT.

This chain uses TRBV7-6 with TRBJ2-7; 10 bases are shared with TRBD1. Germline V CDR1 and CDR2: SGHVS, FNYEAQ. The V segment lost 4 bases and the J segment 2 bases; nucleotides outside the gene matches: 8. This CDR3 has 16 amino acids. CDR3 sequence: CASSSGPGTGAYEQYF. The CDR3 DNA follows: TGTGCCAGCAGCTCGGGGCCCGGGACAGGGGCCTACGAGCAGTACTTC.

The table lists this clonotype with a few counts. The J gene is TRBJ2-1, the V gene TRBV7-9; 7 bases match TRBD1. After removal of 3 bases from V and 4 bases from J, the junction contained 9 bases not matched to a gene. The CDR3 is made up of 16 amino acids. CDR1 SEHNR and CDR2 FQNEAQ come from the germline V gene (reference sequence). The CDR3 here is CASSLRGLPGYNEQFF. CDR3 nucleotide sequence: TGTGCCAGCAGCTTGAGGGGGCTCCCAGGGTACAATGAGCAGTTCTTC.

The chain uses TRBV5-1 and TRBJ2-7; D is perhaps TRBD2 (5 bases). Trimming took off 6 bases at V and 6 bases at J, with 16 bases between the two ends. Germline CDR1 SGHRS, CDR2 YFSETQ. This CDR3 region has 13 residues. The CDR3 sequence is CASTLPGSSEQYF. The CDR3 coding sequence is TGCGCCAGCACTCTTCCGGGGAGTTCCGAGCAGTACTTC.

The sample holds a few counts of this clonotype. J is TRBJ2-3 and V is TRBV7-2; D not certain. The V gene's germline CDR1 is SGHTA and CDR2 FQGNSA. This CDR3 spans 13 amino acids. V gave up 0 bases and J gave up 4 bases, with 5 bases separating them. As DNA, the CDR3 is TGTGCCAGCAGCTTAGCGAGCGCAGATACGCAGTATTTT. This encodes CASSLASADTQYF. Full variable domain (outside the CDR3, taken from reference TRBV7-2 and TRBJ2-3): GAGVSQSPSNKVTEKGKDVELRCDPISGHTALYWYRQSLGQGLEFLIYFQGNSAPDKSGLPSDRFSAERTGGSVSTLTIQRTQQEDSAVYLCASSLASADTQYFGPGTRLTVL.

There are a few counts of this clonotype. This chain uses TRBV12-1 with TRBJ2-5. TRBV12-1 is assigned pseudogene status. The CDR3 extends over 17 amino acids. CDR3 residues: CASSFAFGVLIQETQYF. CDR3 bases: TGTGCCAGCAGCTTTGCCTTCGGGGTCCTTATCCAAGAGACCCAGTACTTC.

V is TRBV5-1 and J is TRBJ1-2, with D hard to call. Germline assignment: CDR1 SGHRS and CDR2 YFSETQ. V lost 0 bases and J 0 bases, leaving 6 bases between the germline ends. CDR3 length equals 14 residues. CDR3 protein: CASSLAMANYGYTF. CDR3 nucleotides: TGCGCCAGCAGCTTGGCCATGGCTAACTATGGCTACACCTTC.

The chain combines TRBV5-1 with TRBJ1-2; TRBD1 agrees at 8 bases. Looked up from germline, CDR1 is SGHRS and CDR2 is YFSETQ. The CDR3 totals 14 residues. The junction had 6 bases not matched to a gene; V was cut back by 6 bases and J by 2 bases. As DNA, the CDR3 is TGCGCCAGCACCTTTAGACAGGGGAACTATGGCTACACCTTC. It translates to CASTFRQGNYGYTF.

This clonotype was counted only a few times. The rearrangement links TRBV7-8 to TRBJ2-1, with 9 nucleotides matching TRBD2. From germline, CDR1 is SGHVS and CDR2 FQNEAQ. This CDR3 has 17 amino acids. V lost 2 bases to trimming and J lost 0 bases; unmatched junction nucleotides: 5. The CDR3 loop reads CASSLNTAGGSYNEQFF. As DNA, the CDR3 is TGTGCCAGCAGCTTAAACACAGCGGGAGGCTCCTACAATGAGCAGTTCTTC.

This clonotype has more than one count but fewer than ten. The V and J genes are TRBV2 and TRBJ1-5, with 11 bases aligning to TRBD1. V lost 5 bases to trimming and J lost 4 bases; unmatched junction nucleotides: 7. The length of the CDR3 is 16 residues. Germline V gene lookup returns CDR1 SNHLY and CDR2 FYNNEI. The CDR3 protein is CASSSRGQGENQPQHF. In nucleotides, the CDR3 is TGTGCCAGCAGTTCTAGGGGACAGGGGGAGAATCAGCCCCAGCATTTT.

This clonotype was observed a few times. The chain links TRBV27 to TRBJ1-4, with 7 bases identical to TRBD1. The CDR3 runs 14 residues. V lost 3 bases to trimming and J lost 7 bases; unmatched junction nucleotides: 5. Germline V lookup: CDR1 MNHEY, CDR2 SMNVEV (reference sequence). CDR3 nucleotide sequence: TGTGCCAGCAGTTTGGACAGGATGGGTGAAAAACTGTTTTTT. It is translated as CASSLDRMGEKLFF.